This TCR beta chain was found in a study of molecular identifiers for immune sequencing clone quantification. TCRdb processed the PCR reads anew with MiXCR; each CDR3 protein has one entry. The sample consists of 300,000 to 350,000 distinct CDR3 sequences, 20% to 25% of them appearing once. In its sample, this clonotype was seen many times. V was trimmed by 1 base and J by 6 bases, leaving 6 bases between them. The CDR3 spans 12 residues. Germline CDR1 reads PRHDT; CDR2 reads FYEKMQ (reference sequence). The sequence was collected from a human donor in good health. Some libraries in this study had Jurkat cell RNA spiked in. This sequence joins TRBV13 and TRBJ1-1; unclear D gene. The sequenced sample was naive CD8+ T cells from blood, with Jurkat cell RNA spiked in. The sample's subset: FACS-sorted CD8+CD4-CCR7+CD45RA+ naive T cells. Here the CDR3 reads CASSLADPEAFF. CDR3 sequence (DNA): TGTGCCAGCAGCTTAGCGGACCCTGAAGCTTTCTTT.